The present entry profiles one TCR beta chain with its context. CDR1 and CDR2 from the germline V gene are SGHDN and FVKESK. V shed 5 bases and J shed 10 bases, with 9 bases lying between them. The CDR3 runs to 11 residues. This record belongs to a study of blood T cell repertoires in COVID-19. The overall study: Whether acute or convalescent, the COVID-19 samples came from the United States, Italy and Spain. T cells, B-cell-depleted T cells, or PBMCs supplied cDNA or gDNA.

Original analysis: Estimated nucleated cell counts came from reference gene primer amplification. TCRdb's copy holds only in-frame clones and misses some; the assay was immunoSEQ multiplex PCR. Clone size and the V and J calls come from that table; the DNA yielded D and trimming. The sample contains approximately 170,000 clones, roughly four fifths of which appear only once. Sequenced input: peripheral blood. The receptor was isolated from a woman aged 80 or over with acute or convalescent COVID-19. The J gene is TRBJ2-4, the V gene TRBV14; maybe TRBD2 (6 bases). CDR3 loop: CASSAGRIQYF. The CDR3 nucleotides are TGTGCCAGCAGCGCGGGAAGAATTCAGTACTTC. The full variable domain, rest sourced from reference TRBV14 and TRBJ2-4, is EAGVTQFPSHSVIEKGQTVTLRCDPISGHDNLYWYRRVMGKEIKFLLHFVKESKQDESGMPNNRFLAERTGGTYSTLKVQPAELEDSGVYFCASSAGRIQYFGAGTRLSVL.